The sequence of this TCR beta chain was determined in a study of blood T cell repertoires in COVID-19. In the study overall: Material from acute and convalescent COVID-19 was sourced from the United States, Italy and Spain. The cDNA or gDNA used as material had been derived from T cells, B-cell-depleted T cells, or PBMCs.

The CDR3 runs 15 residues. Losses at the gene ends were 5 bases for V and 5 bases for J; bases not matched to a gene: 3. CDR1 is LGHNT and CDR2 is FRNRAP in the germline V gene. How the authors handled the data: Counts of nucleated cells, estimated from reference gene primer amplification, were obtained. TCRdb's table, derived via immunoSEQ multiplex PCR, lists solely in-frame clones and lacks some. The DNA was the basis for D and trimming; V, J and clone size are from that table. The sample contains 250,000 to 300,000 clones, 70% to 90% of which appear only once. This receptor was identified in a man aged 18 to 29 with active or convalescent COVID-19. The source material was peripheral blood. This chain connects TRBV12-5 to TRBJ2-1, with 13 positions matching TRBD2. The CDR3 nucleotides read TGTGCTAGTGGTCGTGGACTAGCGGGAGACAATGAGCAGTTCTTC. It codes for CASGRGLAGDNEQFF.